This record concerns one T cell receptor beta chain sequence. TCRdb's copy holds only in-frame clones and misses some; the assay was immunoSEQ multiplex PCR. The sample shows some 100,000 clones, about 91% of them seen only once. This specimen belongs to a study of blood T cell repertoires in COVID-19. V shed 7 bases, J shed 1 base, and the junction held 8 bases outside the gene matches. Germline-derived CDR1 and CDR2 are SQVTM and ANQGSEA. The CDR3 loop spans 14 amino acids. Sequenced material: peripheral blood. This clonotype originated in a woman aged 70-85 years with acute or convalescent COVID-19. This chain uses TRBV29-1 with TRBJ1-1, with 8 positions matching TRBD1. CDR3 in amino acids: CSAGPGQGNTEAFF. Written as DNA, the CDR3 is TGCAGCGCCGGACCAGGACAGGGGAACACTGAAGCTTTCTTT.